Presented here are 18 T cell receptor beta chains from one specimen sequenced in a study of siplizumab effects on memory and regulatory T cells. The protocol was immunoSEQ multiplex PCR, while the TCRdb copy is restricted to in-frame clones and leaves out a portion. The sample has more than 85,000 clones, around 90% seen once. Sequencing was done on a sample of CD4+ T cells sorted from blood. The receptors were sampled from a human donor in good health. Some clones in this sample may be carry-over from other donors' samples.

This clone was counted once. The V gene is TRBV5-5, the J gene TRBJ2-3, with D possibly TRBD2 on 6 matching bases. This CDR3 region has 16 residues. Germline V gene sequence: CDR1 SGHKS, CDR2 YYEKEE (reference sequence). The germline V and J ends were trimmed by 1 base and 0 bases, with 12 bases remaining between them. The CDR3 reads CASSLSPGVSTDTQYF. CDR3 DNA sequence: TGTGCCAGCAGCTTGTCCCCGGGAGTTAGCACAGATACGCAGTATTTT.

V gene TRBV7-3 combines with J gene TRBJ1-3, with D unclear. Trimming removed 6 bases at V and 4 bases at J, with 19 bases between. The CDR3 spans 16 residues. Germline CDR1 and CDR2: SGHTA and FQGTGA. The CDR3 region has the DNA TGTGCCAGCAGGTCGGCCAGTCGACAATCCGGAAACACCATATATTTT. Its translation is CASRSASRQSGNTIYF.

CDR3 in amino acids: CASSLLAISSYNEQFF. Here the CDR3 DNA reads TGTGCCAGCAGTTTGTTGGCGATAAGCTCCTACAATGAGCAGTTCTTC. The chain has TRBV27 and TRBJ2-1; D gene uncertain. The germline gives CDR1 MNHEY, CDR2 SMNVEV (reference sequence). CDR3 size: 16 residues. V dropped 3 bases and J dropped 0 bases, with 12 bases sitting between them.

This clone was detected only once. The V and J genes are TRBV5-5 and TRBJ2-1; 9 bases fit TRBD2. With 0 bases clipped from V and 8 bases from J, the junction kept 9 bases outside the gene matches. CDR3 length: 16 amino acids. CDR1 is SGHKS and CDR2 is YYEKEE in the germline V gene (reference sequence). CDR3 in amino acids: CASSLGSSGKTDEQFF. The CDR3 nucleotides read TGTGCCAGCAGCTTGGGATCTAGCGGGAAAACGGATGAGCAGTTCTTC.

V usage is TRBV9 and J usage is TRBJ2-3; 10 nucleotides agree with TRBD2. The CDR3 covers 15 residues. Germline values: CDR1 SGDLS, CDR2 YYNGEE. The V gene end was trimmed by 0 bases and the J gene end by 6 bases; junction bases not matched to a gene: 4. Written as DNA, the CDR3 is TGTGCCAGCAGCGTAGTAGCGGGAGGAGCTGATACGCAGTATTTT. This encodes CASSVVAGGADTQYF.

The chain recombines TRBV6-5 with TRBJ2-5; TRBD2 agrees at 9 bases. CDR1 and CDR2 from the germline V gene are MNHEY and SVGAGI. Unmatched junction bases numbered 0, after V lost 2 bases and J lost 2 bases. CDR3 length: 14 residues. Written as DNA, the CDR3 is TGTGCCAGCAGTTACCTAGCGGGGCAAGAGACCCAGTACTTC. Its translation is CASSYLAGQETQYF.

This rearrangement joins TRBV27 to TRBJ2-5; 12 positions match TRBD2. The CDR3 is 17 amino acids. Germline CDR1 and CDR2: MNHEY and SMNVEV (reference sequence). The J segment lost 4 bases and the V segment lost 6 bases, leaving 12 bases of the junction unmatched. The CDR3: CASSPLAGGWLGETQYF. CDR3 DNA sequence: TGTGCCAGCAGCCCACTAGCGGGAGGATGGCTAGGAGAGACCCAGTACTTC.

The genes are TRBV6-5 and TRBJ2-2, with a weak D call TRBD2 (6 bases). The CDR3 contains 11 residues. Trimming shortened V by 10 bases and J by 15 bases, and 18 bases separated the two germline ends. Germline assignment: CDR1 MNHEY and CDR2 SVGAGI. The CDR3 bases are TGTGCCACTCACGATGGGGGGACGGTGTTTTTT. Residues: CATHDGGTVFF.

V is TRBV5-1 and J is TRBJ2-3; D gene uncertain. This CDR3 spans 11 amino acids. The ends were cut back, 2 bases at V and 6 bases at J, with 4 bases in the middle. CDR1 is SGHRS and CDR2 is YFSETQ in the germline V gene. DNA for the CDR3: TGCGCCAGCAGCTTATTTGATACGCAGTATTTT. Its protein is CASSLFDTQYF. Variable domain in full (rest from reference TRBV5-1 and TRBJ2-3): KAGVTQTPRYLIKTRGQQVTLSCSPISGHRSVSWYQQTPGQGLQFLFEYFSETQRNKGNFPGRFSGRQFSNSRSEMNVSTLELGDSALYLCASSLFDTQYFGPGTRLTVL.

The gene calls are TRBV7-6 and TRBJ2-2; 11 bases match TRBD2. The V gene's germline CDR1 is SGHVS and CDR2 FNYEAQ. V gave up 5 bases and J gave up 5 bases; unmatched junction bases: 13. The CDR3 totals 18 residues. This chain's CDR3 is CASSDGFSGRARTGELFF. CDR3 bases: TGTGCCAGCAGCGATGGTTTTAGCGGGAGGGCCCGAACCGGGGAGCTGTTTTTT.

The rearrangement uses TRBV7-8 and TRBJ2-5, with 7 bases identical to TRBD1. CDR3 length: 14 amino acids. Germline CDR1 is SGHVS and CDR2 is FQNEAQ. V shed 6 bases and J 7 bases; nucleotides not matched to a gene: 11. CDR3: CASSLGQVLGTQYF. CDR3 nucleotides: TGTGCCAGCAGTCTAGGACAGGTACTGGGGACCCAGTACTTC.

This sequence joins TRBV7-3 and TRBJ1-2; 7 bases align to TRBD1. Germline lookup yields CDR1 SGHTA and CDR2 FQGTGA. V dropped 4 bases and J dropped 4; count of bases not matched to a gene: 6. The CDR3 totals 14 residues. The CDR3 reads CASSSDRSPYGYTF. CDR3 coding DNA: TGTGCCAGCAGCTCGGACAGGAGTCCCTATGGCTACACCTTC.

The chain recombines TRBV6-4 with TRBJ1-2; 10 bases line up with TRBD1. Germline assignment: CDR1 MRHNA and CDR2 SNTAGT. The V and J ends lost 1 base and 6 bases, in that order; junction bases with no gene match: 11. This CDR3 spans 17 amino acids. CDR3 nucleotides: TGTGCCAGCAGTGACTTCCCGTTGACAGGGGGCGGAGATGGCTACACCTTC. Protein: CASSDFPLTGGGDGYTF.

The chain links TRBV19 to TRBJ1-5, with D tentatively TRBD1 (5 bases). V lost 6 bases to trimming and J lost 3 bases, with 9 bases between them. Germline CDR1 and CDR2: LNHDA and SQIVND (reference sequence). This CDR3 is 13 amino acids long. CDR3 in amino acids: CASSMTANQPQHF. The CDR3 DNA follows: TGTGCCAGTAGCATGACAGCCAATCAGCCCCAGCATTTT.

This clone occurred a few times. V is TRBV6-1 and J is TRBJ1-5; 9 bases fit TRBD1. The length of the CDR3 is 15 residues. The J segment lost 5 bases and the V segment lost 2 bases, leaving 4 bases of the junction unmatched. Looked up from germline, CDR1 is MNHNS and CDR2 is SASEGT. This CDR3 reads CASSEQDRGYQPQHF. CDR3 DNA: TGTGCCAGCAGTGAACAGGACAGGGGATATCAGCCCCAGCATTTT.

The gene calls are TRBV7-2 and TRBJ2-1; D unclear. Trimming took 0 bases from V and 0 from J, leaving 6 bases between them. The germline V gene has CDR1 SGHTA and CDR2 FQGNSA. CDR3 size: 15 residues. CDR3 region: CASSLAVSSYNEQFF. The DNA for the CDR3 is TGTGCCAGCAGCTTAGCGGTCAGCTCCTACAATGAGCAGTTCTTC.

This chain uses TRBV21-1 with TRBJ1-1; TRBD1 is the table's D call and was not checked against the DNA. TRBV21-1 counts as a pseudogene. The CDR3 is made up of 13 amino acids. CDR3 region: CASRNSRGPSGFF. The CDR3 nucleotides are TGTGCCAGCAGGAACTCCAGGGGGCCGAGTGGTTTCTTT.

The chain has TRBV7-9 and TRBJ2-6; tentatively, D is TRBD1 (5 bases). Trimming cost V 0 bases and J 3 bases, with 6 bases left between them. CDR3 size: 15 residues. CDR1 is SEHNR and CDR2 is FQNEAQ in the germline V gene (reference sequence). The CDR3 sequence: CASSLAGRGANVLTF. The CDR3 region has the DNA TGTGCCAGCAGCTTAGCGGGGCGTGGGGCCAACGTCCTGACTTTC. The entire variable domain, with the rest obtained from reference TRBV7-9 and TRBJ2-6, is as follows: DTGVSQNPRHKITKRGQNVTFRCDPISEHNRLYWYRQTLGQGPEFLTYFQNEAQLEKSRLLSDRFSAERPKGSFSTLEIQRTEQGDSAMYLCASSLAGRGANVLTFGAGSRLTVL.